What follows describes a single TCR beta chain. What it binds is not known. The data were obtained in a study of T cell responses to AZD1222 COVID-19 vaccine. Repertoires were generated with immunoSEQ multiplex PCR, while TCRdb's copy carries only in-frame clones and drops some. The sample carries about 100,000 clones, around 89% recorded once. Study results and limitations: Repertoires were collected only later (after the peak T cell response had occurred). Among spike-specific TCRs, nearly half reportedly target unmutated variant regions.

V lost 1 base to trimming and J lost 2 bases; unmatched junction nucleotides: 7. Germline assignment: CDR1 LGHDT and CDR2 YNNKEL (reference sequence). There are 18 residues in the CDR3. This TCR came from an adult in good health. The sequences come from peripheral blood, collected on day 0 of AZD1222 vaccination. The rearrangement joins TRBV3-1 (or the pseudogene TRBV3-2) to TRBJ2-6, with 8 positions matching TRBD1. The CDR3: CASSQATQGAPGANVLTF. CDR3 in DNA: TGTGCCAGCAGCCAAGCAACCCAGGGGGCGCCTGGGGCCAACGTCCTGACTTTC.